This T cell receptor beta chain was recovered during a study of shared clonotypes between healthy human individuals. Whole-study results and caveats: Generation probability values for non-shared clonotypes were lower than those for clonotypes shared by all four donors. Incompleteness in sorted-subset sequencing, despite large depth, was shown by rarefaction.

Every one of the donors was a Caucasian adult that lived in Nashville, Tennessee. CD4+ cells were split into CD45RA+ naive and CD45RA-negative memory subsets. V was clipped by 10 bases and J by 3 bases, with 12 bases between them. Germline V lookup: CDR1 ENHRY, CDR2 SYGVKD. This CDR3 comprises 12 residues. A remark on this clone: Its cognate antigen is unknown.

Clones were read by immunoSEQ multiplex PCR, and TCRdb kept only the in-frame ones, dropping some. Of around 2.1 million clones listed, 90% to 97% are singletons. Sequencing input: naive CD4+ T cells sorted from blood. The subset denotes: CD45RA+ positively selected. This chain uses TRBV10-3 with TRBJ1-1; D uncertain. This receptor was identified in a man between 18 and 35 years old in good health. CDR3 nucleotides: TGTGCCACCGGGGAGGGTTACACTGAAGCTTTCTTT. Its protein product is CATGEGYTEAFF.